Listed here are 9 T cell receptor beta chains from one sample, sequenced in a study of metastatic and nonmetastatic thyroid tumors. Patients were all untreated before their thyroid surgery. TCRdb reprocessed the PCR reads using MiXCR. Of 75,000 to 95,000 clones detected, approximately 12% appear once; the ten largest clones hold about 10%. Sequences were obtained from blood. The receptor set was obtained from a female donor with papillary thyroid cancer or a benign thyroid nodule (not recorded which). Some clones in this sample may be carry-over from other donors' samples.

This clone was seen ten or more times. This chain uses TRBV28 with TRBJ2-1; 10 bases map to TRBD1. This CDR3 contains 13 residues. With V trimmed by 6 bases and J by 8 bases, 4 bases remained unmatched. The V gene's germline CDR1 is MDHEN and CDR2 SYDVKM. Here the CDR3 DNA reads TGTGCCAGCAGGGGGACAGGGGTCTATGAGCAGTTCTTC. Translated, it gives CASRGTGVYEQFF.

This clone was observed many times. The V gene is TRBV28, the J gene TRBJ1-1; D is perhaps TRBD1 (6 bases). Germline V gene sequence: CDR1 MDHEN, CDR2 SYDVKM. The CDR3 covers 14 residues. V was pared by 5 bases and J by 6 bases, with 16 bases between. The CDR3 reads CASSGPGGMAEAFF. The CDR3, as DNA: TGTGCCAGCAGTGGGCCGGGGGGCATGGCTGAAGCTTTCTTT.

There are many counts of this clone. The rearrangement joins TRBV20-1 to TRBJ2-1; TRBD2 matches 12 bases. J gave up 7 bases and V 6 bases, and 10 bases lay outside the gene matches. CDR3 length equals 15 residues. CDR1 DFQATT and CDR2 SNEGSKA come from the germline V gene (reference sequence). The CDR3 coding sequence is TGCAGTGCCGACCCCGGGACTAGCGGGCTTAATGAGCAGTTCTTC. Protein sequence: CSADPGTSGLNEQFF.

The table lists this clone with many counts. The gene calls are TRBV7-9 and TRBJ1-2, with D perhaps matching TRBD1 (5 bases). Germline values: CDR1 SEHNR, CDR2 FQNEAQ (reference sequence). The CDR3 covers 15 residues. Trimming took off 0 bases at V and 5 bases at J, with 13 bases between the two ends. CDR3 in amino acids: CASSLAGTGKYGYTF. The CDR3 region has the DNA TGTGCCAGCAGCTTAGCCGGGACGGGAAAATATGGCTACACCTTC.

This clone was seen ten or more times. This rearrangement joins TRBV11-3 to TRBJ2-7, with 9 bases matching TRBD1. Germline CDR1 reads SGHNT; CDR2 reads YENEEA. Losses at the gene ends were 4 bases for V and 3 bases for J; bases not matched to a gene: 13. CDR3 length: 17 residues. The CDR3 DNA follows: TGTGCCAGCAGCTCAACACTGGGACAGGGAAGAAACTACGAGCAGTACTTC. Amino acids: CASSSTLGQGRNYEQYF.

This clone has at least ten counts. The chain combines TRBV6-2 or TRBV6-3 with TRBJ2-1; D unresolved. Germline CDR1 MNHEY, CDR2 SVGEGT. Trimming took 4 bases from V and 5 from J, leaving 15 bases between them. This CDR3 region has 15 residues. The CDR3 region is CASSSRRWLDNEQFF. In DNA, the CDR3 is TGTGCCAGCAGTTCCCGCCGTTGGCTGGACAATGAGCAGTTCTTC.

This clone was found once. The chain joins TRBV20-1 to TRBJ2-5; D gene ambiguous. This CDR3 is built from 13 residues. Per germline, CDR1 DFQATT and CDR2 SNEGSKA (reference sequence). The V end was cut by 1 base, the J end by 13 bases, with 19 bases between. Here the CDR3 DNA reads TGCAGTGCTAGAGTCCAGTCTGAGGAGACAAGGTACTTC. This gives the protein CSARVQSEETRYF.

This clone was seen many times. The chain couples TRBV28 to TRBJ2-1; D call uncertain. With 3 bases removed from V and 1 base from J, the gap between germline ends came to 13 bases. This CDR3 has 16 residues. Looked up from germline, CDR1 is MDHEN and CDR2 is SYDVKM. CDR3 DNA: TGTGCCAGCAGTTTCGTGCGCGGCGCTTCCTACAATGAGCAGTTCTTC. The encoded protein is CASSFVRGASYNEQFF.

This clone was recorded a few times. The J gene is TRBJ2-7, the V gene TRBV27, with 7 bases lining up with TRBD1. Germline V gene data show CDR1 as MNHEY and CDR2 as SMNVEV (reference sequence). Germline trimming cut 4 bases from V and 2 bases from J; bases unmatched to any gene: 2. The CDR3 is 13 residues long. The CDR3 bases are TGTGCCAGCAGTTCTCAGGGGGCCTACGAGCAGTACTTC. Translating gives CASSSQGAYEQYF.